This TCR beta chain was found in a study of T cells in Graves' hyperthyroidism and ophthalmopathy. This clonotype was observed a single time. Germline-derived CDR1 and CDR2 are MDHEN and SYDVKM. The CDR3 totals 16 residues. J gave up 3 bases and V 3 bases, and 10 bases lay outside the gene matches. Regions amplified from RNA transcripts were the TCR beta CDR3 regions. TCR CDR3 underwent first-round RT-PCR with the HTBI primer set. MiXCR was run by TCRdb on the multiplex PCR reads, yielding one entry per CDR3 protein. The table lists more than 500,000 distinct CDR3 sequences, more than 15% of them singletons.

This chain links TRBV28 with TRBJ2-7; TRBD1 aligns across 8 bases. The sequence was obtained from a woman aged 25-40 years with Graves' ophthalmopathy. What was sequenced was blood. The CDR3 region has the DNA TGTGCCAGCAGTTTCCGATCGGGACAGGCGTTCTACGAGCAGTACTTC. Protein product: CASSFRSGQAFYEQYF.